A selection of T cell receptor beta chains follows, all from one sample in a study of blood T cell repertoires in COVID-19. Clones were read by immunoSEQ multiplex PCR, and TCRdb kept only the in-frame ones, dropping some. The sample has about 250,000 clones, 87% seen once; the top ten hold 2.6%. The sample taken for sequencing was PBMCs or T cells enriched from blood (not recorded which). The receptors come from a woman aged 30 to 39 with acute COVID-19. CDR3s include the opening cysteine and the closing phenylalanine or tryptophan. Fields, in order: D gene, V gene, J gene, clone size, CDR3 protein, CDR3 DNA. A D gene is named only where the DNA matches it firmly. Clone size is given for some rows only: seen once, a few or many times, or a class if the clone is expanded.

>NA|TRBV19|TRBJ2-1|once
CASSISAGSGIEQFF
TGTGCCAGTAGTATCTCCGCGGGCTCAGGTATTGAGCAGTTCTTC
>NA|TRBV5-6|TRBJ2-5|NA
CASSLAWTLLQETQYF
TGTGCCAGCAGCTTGGCGTGGACTCTCCTACAAGAGACCCAGTACTTC
>NA|TRBV15|TRBJ1-4|NA
CATKAGMTNEKLFF
TGTGCCACCAAGGCGGGGATGACTAATGAAAAACTGTTTTTT
>TRBD1|TRBV6-5|TRBJ1-4|NA
CASSTGTGDEKLFF
TGTGCCAGCAGCACCGGGACAGGGGATGAAAAACTGTTTTTT
>TRBD2|TRBV7-9|TRBJ2-3|once
CASSWPPAGGRDTQYF
TGTGCCAGCAGCTGGCCTCCGGCGGGGGGACGGGATACGCAGTATTTT
>TRBD2|TRBV5-1|TRBJ2-1|NA
CASSPGTSGYNEQFF
TGCGCCAGCAGCCCCGGGACTAGCGGGTACAATGAGCAGTTCTTC
>TRBD2|TRBV14|TRBJ2-3|NA
CASSPLGLAGGTDTQYF
TGTGCCAGCAGCCCCCTTGGACTAGCGGGGGGTACAGATACGCAGTATTTT
>TRBD1|TRBV15|TRBJ1-2|NA
CATSRGRQGARNYGYTF
TGTGCCACCAGCAGAGGAAGACAGGGGGCGAGGAACTATGGCTACACCTTC
>TRBD2|TRBV5-1|TRBJ2-5|NA
CASSSTWTSGGDLQETQYF
TGCGCCAGCAGCTCAACTTGGACTAGCGGGGGGGACTTACAAGAGACCCAGTACTTC
>NA|TRBV5-1|TRBJ1-2|NA
CASSLAGRGHGYTF
TGCGCCAGCAGCTTGGCCGGCAGGGGTCATGGCTACACCTTC
>NA|TRBV7-2|TRBJ1-5|NA
CASSLERGQPQHF
TGTGCCAGCAGCTTAGAACGGGGGCAGCCCCAGCATTTT
>TRBD1|TRBV6-5|TRBJ2-7|NA
CASSPGGEQYF
TGTGCCAGCAGCCCAGGGGGCGAGCAGTACTTC
>TRBD1|TRBV5-1|TRBJ1-4|NA
CASSLGQGGYNEKLFF
TGCGCCAGCAGCTTGGGACAGGGGGGATATAATGAAAAGCTGTTTTTT
>TRBD1|TRBV11-2|TRBJ1-4|once
CASSSARTGRNEKLFF
TGTGCCAGCAGCTCAGCGCGGACAGGGCGGAATGAAAAACTGTTTTTT
>TRBD1|TRBV7-9|TRBJ1-1|NA
CASSSPGTGSFAFF
TGTGCCAGCAGCTCACCCGGGACAGGGTCTTTCGCTTTCTTT
>NA|TRBV29-1|TRBJ2-7|NA
CSVVWDTYEQYF
TGCAGCGTTGTGTGGGACACCTACGAGCAGTACTTC
>TRBD2|TRBV3-1/TRBV3-2|TRBJ2-5|NA
CASSHPRRGGGAWETQYF
TGTGCCAGCAGCCACCCCAGACGTGGCGGGGGGGCCTGGGAGACCCAGTACTTC
>TRBD1|TRBV11-2|TRBJ2-2|once
CASSSGQGLYTNTGELFF
TGTGCCAGCAGCTCGGGACAGGGTCTGTATACGAACACCGGGGAGCTGTTTTTT